The 24 T cell receptor beta chains below come from one sample, sequenced in a study of blood T cells in healthy people across ages. A second PCR, run for about 6 to 11 cycles, used a sample-barcoded 5' primer plus a J-beta primer mix. Via MiXCR, TCRdb re-called the 5' RACE reads, giving one row per CDR3 protein. Among roughly 730,000 distinct CDR3 sequences listed, just over 55% were seen once. Sequences were obtained from blood. The receptors derive from a man in his forties in good health.

This chain uses TRBV7-9 with TRBJ2-1, with D uncertain. The CDR3 is 14 residues long. Trimming removed 5 bases from V and 9 bases from J, with 17 bases in between. CDR1 is SEHNR, CDR2 FQNEAQ, per germline (reference sequence). CDR3 in amino acids: CASSRRTTSGEQFF. The DNA for the CDR3 is TGTGCCAGCAGCAGAAGGACCACCTCGGGTGAGCAGTTCTTC.

V is TRBV6-1 and J is TRBJ2-7, with D maybe TRBD1 (5 bases). Germline assignment: CDR1 MNHNS and CDR2 SASEGT. V was clipped by 0 bases and J by 3 bases, with 15 bases between them. This CDR3 contains 16 residues. The CDR3 here is CASSEAGVELGYEQYF. In DNA form, the CDR3 reads TGTGCCAGCAGTGAAGCAGGGGTCGAGTTGGGCTACGAGCAGTACTTC.

The chain couples TRBV7-9 to TRBJ2-5; 10 bases are shared with TRBD2. CDR3 length: 16 residues. CDR1 and CDR2 (germline): SEHNR, FQNEAQ (reference sequence). Trimming at V came to 5 bases and at J to 0 bases, leaving 6 bases not matched to a gene. CDR3 sequence reads: CASSQIAGGYQETQYF. The CDR3 nucleotides read TGTGCCAGCAGCCAAATAGCGGGAGGCTACCAAGAGACCCAGTACTTC.

The J gene is TRBJ1-2, the V gene TRBV7-3; TRBD1 agrees at 7 bases. The junction had 14 bases not matched to a gene; V was cut back by 5 bases and J by 11 bases. The CDR3 has 14 residues. CDR1 is SGHTA, CDR2 FQGTGA, per germline. The CDR3: CASSRGPGQPKYTF. CDR3 nucleotides: TGTGCCAGCAGCCGGGGGCCGGGACAGCCTAAGTACACCTTC.

This clonotype turned up a few times. The gene calls are TRBV7-2 and TRBJ2-7; 14 bases agree with TRBD2. Germline trimming cut 3 bases from V and 1 base from J; bases unmatched to any gene: 5. CDR3 size: 17 residues. Germline CDR1 reads SGHTA; CDR2 reads FQGNSA. As DNA, the CDR3 is TGTGCCAGCAGCTTTTCAGGACTAGCGGGAGGTTCCTACGAGCAGTACTTC. This translates into CASSFSGLAGGSYEQYF.

This chain joins TRBV20-1 and TRBJ2-3; 8 bases line up with TRBD2. Germline trimming cut 6 bases from V and 1 base from J; bases unmatched to any gene: 6. CDR1 DFQATT and CDR2 SNEGSKA come from the germline V gene (reference sequence). The CDR3 has 14 residues. DNA of the CDR3: TGCAGTGCGAGCGGGGGATCTCGCACAGATACGCAGTATTTT. It translates to CSASGGSRTDTQYF.

This chain links TRBV7-3 with TRBJ1-4; a possible D gene is TRBD1 (6 bases). The CDR3 loop spans 16 amino acids. V was shortened by 4 bases and J by 7 bases, with 19 bases between the two germline ends. The germline gives CDR1 SGHTA, CDR2 FQGTGA. The CDR3 DNA follows: TGTGCCAGCAGCTCCTTAGAGGGGGAACCCTCTGAAAAACTGTTTTTT. As protein: CASSSLEGEPSEKLFF.

The gene calls are TRBV27 and TRBJ2-1, with D possibly called TRBD1 or TRBD2 (5 bases each). V was clipped by 2 bases and J by 4 bases, with 15 bases between them. This CDR3 has 16 amino acids. The germline CDR1 and CDR2 sequences are MNHEY and SMNVEV (reference sequence). CDR3 DNA sequence: TGTGCCAGCAGTTTAAAGCTGGGGGTCGGGTACAATGAGCAGTTCTTC. It codes for CASSLKLGVGYNEQFF.

The chain couples TRBV7-9 to TRBJ2-3; D is perhaps TRBD2 (6 bases). This CDR3 spans 12 amino acids. Germline CDR1 and CDR2: SEHNR and FQNEAQ (reference sequence). Trimming took off 10 bases at V and 5 bases at J, with 13 bases between the two ends. The CDR3 spells CATRLDGDTQYF. The CDR3 nucleotides are TGTGCCACCCGACTAGATGGAGATACGCAGTATTTT.

The V gene is TRBV7-2, the J gene TRBJ2-7; 8 bases map to TRBD1. With 3 bases clipped from V and 3 bases from J, the junction kept 4 bases outside the gene matches. The CDR3 contains 14 residues. Germline V CDR1 and CDR2: SGHTA, FQGNSA. CDR3 DNA sequence: TGTGCCAGCAGCTTTTCAGGGGGCATCTACGAGCAGTACTTC. Translated, it gives CASSFSGGIYEQYF.

CDR3 nucleotide sequence: TGTGCCAGTACCGGGAGCGGGGGAGAGACCCAGTACTTC. The encoded protein is CASTGSGGETQYF. V is TRBV19 and J is TRBJ2-5; 8 nucleotides agree with TRBD2. V trimming: 7 bases; J trimming: 4 bases; junction bases outside the gene matches: 5. The germline V gene encodes CDR1 LNHDA and CDR2 SQIVND (reference sequence). This CDR3 contains 13 residues.

In this sample, this clonotype turned up a few times. The chain employs TRBV27 and TRBJ2-7, with D maybe TRBD2 (5 bases). Germline-derived CDR1 and CDR2 are MNHEY and SMNVEV (reference sequence). V lost 7 bases and J 0 bases, leaving 10 bases between the germline ends. The CDR3 is 13 residues long. CDR3 residues: CASMGGSSYEQYF. DNA of the CDR3: TGTGCCAGCATGGGCGGGTCCTCCTACGAGCAGTACTTC.

The chain carries TRBV11-3 and TRBJ2-1; TRBD2 matches 11 bases. CDR1 and CDR2 from the germline V gene are SGHNT and YENEEA. Trimming cost V 6 bases and J 8 bases; bases outside gene matches: 9. The CDR3 is 15 amino acids. This CDR3 is CASRQIAGGRDEQFF. The CDR3 DNA follows: TGTGCCAGCAGACAAATAGCGGGAGGGCGCGATGAGCAGTTCTTC.

V is TRBV5-1 and J is TRBJ2-3; 7 bases fit TRBD1. V lost 4 bases and J lost 0; bases outside the gene matches: 14. Per the germline V gene, CDR1 is SGHRS and CDR2 is YFSETQ. This CDR3 has 18 residues. The CDR3 DNA is TGCGCCAGCAGCGCCGCACTAAAAACAGGGGTTAGCACAGATACGCAGTATTTT. Encoded protein: CASSAALKTGVSTDTQYF.

The V and J genes are TRBV6-1 and TRBJ2-5; 9 bases fit TRBD2. The junction had 7 bases not matched to a gene; V was cut back by 2 bases and J by 3 bases. CDR3 length: 16 amino acids. The germline V gene encodes CDR1 MNHNS and CDR2 SASEGT. The CDR3 coding sequence is TGTGCCAGCAGTGAATGGAGCGGGGGGTTGGAAGAGACCCAGTACTTC. Its protein product is CASSEWSGGLEETQYF.

This clonotype has just a few counts. The chain employs TRBV20-1 and TRBJ1-4; D gene unclear. Per the germline V gene, CDR1 is DFQATT and CDR2 is SNEGSKA (reference sequence). The germline V and J ends were trimmed by 5 bases and 4 bases, with 11 bases remaining between them. This CDR3 is built from 13 residues. The CDR3 bases are TGCAGTGCTCACGCTCAGGTTAATGAAAAACTGTTTTTT. Its translation is CSAHAQVNEKLFF.

This clonotype came up many times. This chain uses TRBV18 with TRBJ2-5; no definite D call. CDR1 is KGHSH and CDR2 is LQKENI in the germline V gene. The CDR3 extends over 12 amino acids. The V gene lost 2 bases and the J gene lost 4 bases, with 5 bases spanning the gap. The CDR3, as DNA: TGTGCCAGCTCACCAGGGCCAGAGACCCAGTACTTC. It translates to CASSPGPETQYF.

The J gene is TRBJ2-5, the V gene TRBV20-1; D ambiguous. This CDR3 has 11 residues. Germline V gene data show CDR1 as DFQATT and CDR2 as SNEGSKA (reference sequence). The ends were cut back, 3 bases at V and 11 bases at J, with 13 bases in the middle. This CDR3 reads CSARLNNEQYF. CDR3 DNA: TGCAGTGCTAGGCTAAATAATGAGCAGTACTTC.

The table lists this clonotype with a few counts. The V and J genes are TRBV3-1 and TRBJ2-7; D perhaps matches TRBD1 (5 bases). Trimming cost V 1 base and J 6 bases, with 10 bases left between them. This CDR3 region has 13 residues. Germline loops: CDR1 LGHDT, CDR2 YNNKEL (reference sequence). The CDR3 sequence: CASSQGRVGEQYF. The CDR3 region has the DNA TGTGCCAGCAGCCAAGGCAGGGTAGGCGAGCAGTACTTC.

The rearrangement joins TRBV7-2 to TRBJ2-1; 9 bases are a match to TRBD1. V was pared by 8 bases and J by 6 bases, with 8 bases of the junction left unmatched. The germline V gene has CDR1 SGHTA and CDR2 FQGNSA. The CDR3 contains 14 residues. The CDR3 sequence is CASLPGQGFNEQFF. The DNA of the CDR3 is TGTGCCAGCCTTCCGGGACAGGGCTTCAATGAGCAGTTCTTC.

The table lists this clonotype with a few counts. J is TRBJ1-4 and V is TRBV7-2; D is unresolved. The germline CDR1 and CDR2 sequences are SGHTA and FQGNSA. The V end was cut by 1 base, the J end by 7 bases, with 7 bases between. The CDR3 is 13 amino acids. CDR3 in DNA: TGTGCCAGCAGCTTAGTTGGTGCTGAAAAACTGTTTTTT. This sequence encodes CASSLVGAEKLFF.

This clonotype was seen a few times. CDR3 coding DNA: TGTGCCAGCAGCACCCGACAGGGGGCAGGTTCACCCCTCCACTTT. Protein sequence: CASSTRQGAGSPLHF. The chain has TRBV7-2 and TRBJ1-6; 10 nucleotides agree with TRBD1. CDR3 length equals 15 residues. Germline assignment: CDR1 SGHTA and CDR2 FQGNSA. V shed 5 bases, J shed 9 bases, and the junction held 7 bases outside the gene matches.

The gene calls are TRBV5-1 and TRBJ2-1; D may be TRBD2 (5 bases). This CDR3 has 16 amino acids. The V gene's germline CDR1 is SGHRS and CDR2 YFSETQ. The V gene lost 2 bases and the J gene lost 0 bases, with 12 bases spanning the gap. Here the CDR3 DNA reads TGCGCCAGCAGCTTTACGGTGGGGAGCTCCTACAATGAGCAGTTCTTC. This sequence encodes CASSFTVGSSYNEQFF.

A note on this clonotype: Sequence at one end of the junction differs from germline and may be a read error. The rearrangement joins TRBV15 to TRBJ1-4, with 8 bases identical to TRBD1. The V gene's germline CDR1 is LNHNV and CDR2 YYDKDF (reference sequence). The CDR3 loop spans 15 amino acids. Here the CDR3 DNA reads TGTGCCACCAGAAGAGACAGGGGAGTGGAAGAAAAGCTGTTTTTT. Translating it yields CATRRDRGVEEKLFF.